These T cell receptor beta chains were read from a single sample in a study of T-cell reconstitution after alpha-beta-depleted transplantation in children. TCRdb passed the PCR reads through MiXCR, listing each CDR3 protein once. The sample consists of a few hundred thousand distinct CDR3 sequences, under 13% of them appearing once. Here the sequenced sample was PBMCs from the stem cell graft donor, taken from the stem cell graft. Receptors were obtained from a human donor who donated a stem cell graft to a child with acute lymphoblastic leukemia. Both conserved end residues are part of each CDR3. Each record gives: clone size, D gene, V gene, J gene, CDR3 DNA, CDR3 protein. D genes are given only for firm matches. For some rows the clone size is stated as once, few or many, or as a class when expanded; others skip it.

size: few; D: TRBD2; V: TRBV20-1; J: TRBJ2-1; DNA: TGCAGTGCTAGACCCCAAGCGGGAGTGACCTACAATGAGCAGTTCTTC; CDR3: CSARPQAGVTYNEQFF
size: -; D: -; V: TRBV7-2; J: TRBJ2-2; DNA: TGTGCCAGCAGCTTTACCGGGGCGAACACCGGGGAGCTGTTTTTT; CDR3: CASSFTGANTGELFF
size: many; D: TRBD1; V: TRBV7-2; J: TRBJ2-3; DNA: TGTGCCAGCAGCGGACAGGGTCCCACAGATACGCAGTATTTT; CDR3: CASSGQGPTDTQYF
size: many; D: TRBD2; V: TRBV11-2; J: TRBJ2-1; DNA: TGTGCCAGCAGCTTAGACGTAGCGGGAGGCTGGGACAATGAGCAGTTCTTC; CDR3: CASSLDVAGGWDNEQFF
size: few; D: TRBD2; V: TRBV7-2; J: TRBJ2-2; DNA: TGTGCCAGCAGACCTAGCCAGCCCGGGGACTCCGGGACTAGAGGCAGCGGGGAGCTGTTTTTT; CDR3: CASRPSQPGDSGTRGSGELFF
size: few; D: TRBD2; V: TRBV7-2; J: TRBJ2-3; DNA: TGTGCCAGCAGCTTAGTGGCGGGAGTTGTAGCAGATACGCAGTATTTT; CDR3: CASSLVAGVVADTQYF
size: few; D: TRBD1; V: TRBV4-1; J: TRBJ1-5; DNA: TGCGCCAGCAGCCAAGCTATGACAGGGGTCAATCAGCCCCAGCATTTT; CDR3: CASSQAMTGVNQPQHF
size: few; D: TRBD1; V: TRBV27; J: TRBJ2-7; DNA: TGTGCCAGCAGTAACCCGGGACAGGGTGGCTACGAGCAGTACTTC; CDR3: CASSNPGQGGYEQYF
size: -; D: -; V: TRBV7-2; J: TRBJ1-2; DNA: TGTGCCAGCAGCGCGTCGGGGGGCTGGTATGGCTACACCTTC; CDR3: CASSASGGWYGYTF
size: -; D: -; V: TRBV27; J: TRBJ1-2; DNA: TGTGCCAGCAGTTTTGACAGAGGGTATGGCTACACCTTC; CDR3: CASSFDRGYGYTF
size: -; D: TRBD1; V: TRBV5-6; J: TRBJ2-7; DNA: TGTGCCAGCAGGGACGGACAGGGGGTCTGGTACGAGCAGTACTTC; CDR3: CASRDGQGVWYEQYF
size: few; D: -; V: TRBV6-1; J: TRBJ1-5; DNA: TGTGCCAGCAGTCCCTTCCTCGGCAGCGACAGTAGCAATCAGCCCCAGCATTTT; CDR3: CASSPFLGSDSSNQPQHF
size: -; D: -; V: TRBV7-8; J: TRBJ2-5; DNA: TGTGCCAGCAGTTTGCACCTGCGGCTGGAGCAATTGGGAAAGACCCAGTACTTC; CDR3: CASSLHLRLEQLGKTQYF
size: -; D: -; V: TRBV4-3; J: TRBJ2-7; DNA: TGCGCCAGCAGCCATGGAGGGGGCTACGAGCAGTACTTC; CDR3: CASSHGGGYEQYF
size: few; D: TRBD1; V: TRBV20-1; J: TRBJ2-7; DNA: TGCAGTGCTGGACGGACAGGGGTCTACGAGCAGTACTTC; CDR3: CSAGRTGVYEQYF
size: once; D: TRBD2; V: TRBV5-1; J: TRBJ2-4; DNA: TGCGCCAGCAGTTTCCTAGCGGGAGGGAGCGGAAACAGTCAGTACTTC; CDR3: CASSFLAGGSGNSQYF
size: few; D: -; V: TRBV24-1; J: TRBJ2-3; DNA: TGTGCCACCAGTGATTTCCAAACGCGTACGCAGTATTTT; CDR3: CATSDFQTRTQYF
size: many; D: -; V: TRBV6-1; J: TRBJ2-5; DNA: TGTGCCAGCAGCCCCCGGCACAGGAGGGAGACCCAGTACTTC; CDR3: CASSPRHRRETQYF
size: few; D: TRBD2; V: TRBV10-3; J: TRBJ2-7; DNA: TGTGCCATCAGTGATCAGGCTAGCGGGAGTTTAAGTTTTTCCTACGAGCAGTACTTC; CDR3: CAISDQASGSLSFSYEQYF
size: many; D: -; V: TRBV7-9; J: TRBJ1-5; DNA: TGTGCCAGCAGCTTAGGTGGGCAGCCCCAGCATTTT; CDR3: CASSLGGQPQHF
size: few; D: TRBD2; V: TRBV10-1; J: TRBJ2-1; DNA: TGCGCCAGCAGTCCGTCGACCAGCGGGAGGGGCTACAATGAGCAGTTCTTC; CDR3: CASSPSTSGRGYNEQFF
size: few; D: TRBD2; V: TRBV5-1; J: TRBJ2-5; DNA: TGCGCCAGCAGCCCGACCGGGACTAGCGGGGCCCAAGAGACCCAGTACTTC; CDR3: CASSPTGTSGAQETQYF
size: -; D: TRBD1; V: TRBV7-8; J: TRBJ2-7; DNA: TGTGCCAGCAGCCGGAGACAGGGGGGCTACGAGCAGTACTTC; CDR3: CASSRRQGGYEQYF
size: -; D: -; V: TRBV6-4; J: TRBJ1-3; DNA: TGTGCCAGCAGTGACAGGGAAAGGGAAGGAAACACCATATATTTT; CDR3: CASSDREREGNTIYF
size: few; D: TRBD2; V: TRBV11-1; J: TRBJ2-7; DNA: TGTGCCAGCAGCTCTACGACTGCTATGCCGGCGGGAGGGGCCTACGAGCAGTACTTC; CDR3: CASSSTTAMPAGGAYEQYF
size: few; D: -; V: TRBV7-6; J: TRBJ2-3; DNA: TGTGCCAGCAGCTTAGCGGGTAGCAGGGGCACAGATACGCAGTATTTT; CDR3: CASSLAGSRGTDTQYF
size: many; D: -; V: TRBV12-3/TRBV12-4; J: TRBJ2-1; DNA: TGTGCCAGCAGCCCCAAGACTGGGTACAATGAGCAGTTCTTC; CDR3: CASSPKTGYNEQFF
size: few; D: TRBD2; V: TRBV20-1; J: TRBJ2-1; DNA: TGCAGTGCTAGGGAACTAGCGCGCGGTAATGAGCAGTTCTTC; CDR3: CSARELARGNEQFF
size: few; D: -; V: TRBV12-3/TRBV12-4; J: TRBJ2-1; DNA: TGTGCCAGCAGGTCCGGGAGCAACTACAATGAGCAGTTCTTC; CDR3: CASRSGSNYNEQFF
size: -; D: -; V: TRBV5-6; J: TRBJ1-5; DNA: TGTGCCAGCAGCTTGGGCCAGGCATCAATTCAGCCCCAGCATTTT; CDR3: CASSLGQASIQPQHF
size: few; D: TRBD1; V: TRBV5-1; J: TRBJ2-6; DNA: TGCGCCAGCAGCCCGCGGACAGGGGGCGCTTCTGGGGCCAACGTCCTGACTTTC; CDR3: CASSPRTGGASGANVLTF
size: few; D: TRBD1; V: TRBV27; J: TRBJ2-1; DNA: TGTGCCAGCAAGGTCCGACAGGGCAATGAGCAGTTCTTC; CDR3: CASKVRQGNEQFF
size: -; D: -; V: TRBV5-5; J: TRBJ2-7; DNA: TGTGCCAGCAGCTTGGAAGAGAGGGGCTCCTACGAGCAGTACTTC; CDR3: CASSLEERGSYEQYF
size: many; D: -; V: TRBV28; J: TRBJ2-1; DNA: TGTGCCAGCAGTTCGCCGGGACTAGGACAGGGGAATGAGCAGTTCTTC; CDR3: CASSSPGLGQGNEQFF
size: -; D: -; V: TRBV5-1; J: TRBJ2-7; DNA: TGCGCCAGCAGCTTGGCCGGGGGACGGAGCGGAAACGTGCAGTACTTC; CDR3: CASSLAGGRSGNVQYF
size: many; D: TRBD2; V: TRBV7-2; J: TRBJ2-5; DNA: TGTGCCAGCAGCTTAGCCAGGACTAGCGGGAGTGAGACCCAGTACTTC; CDR3: CASSLARTSGSETQYF
size: few; D: -; V: TRBV10-1; J: TRBJ2-3; DNA: TGCGCCAGCAGTGAGTTACCTTTCACAGATACGCAGTATTTT; CDR3: CASSELPFTDTQYF
size: many; D: TRBD1; V: TRBV5-1; J: TRBJ1-1; DNA: TGCGCCAGCAGCTTGGGGACAGGGGGCGAAGGAGCTGAAGCTTTCTTT; CDR3: CASSLGTGGEGAEAFF
size: -; D: TRBD1; V: TRBV10-3; J: TRBJ2-7; DNA: TGTGCCATCAGTGTGGGCGGGACAGGTGGTTCCTACGAGCAGTACTTC; CDR3: CAISVGGTGGSYEQYF
size: few; D: -; V: TRBV3-1; J: TRBJ2-5; DNA: TGTGCCAGCAGCCAAGCGGTGCGGGGACCAGGAGAGACCCAGTACTTC; CDR3: CASSQAVRGPGETQYF
size: -; D: -; V: TRBV2; J: TRBJ2-6; DNA: TGTGCCAGCAGTGAACAAGGTCCGGTAGTCTCTGGGGCCAACGTCCTGACTTTC; CDR3: CASSEQGPVVSGANVLTF
size: few; D: -; V: TRBV7-9; J: TRBJ2-4; DNA: TGTGCCAGCAGCCGCGCCCCCCGGACTGTAGCCAAAAACATTCAGTACTTC; CDR3: CASSRAPRTVAKNIQYF